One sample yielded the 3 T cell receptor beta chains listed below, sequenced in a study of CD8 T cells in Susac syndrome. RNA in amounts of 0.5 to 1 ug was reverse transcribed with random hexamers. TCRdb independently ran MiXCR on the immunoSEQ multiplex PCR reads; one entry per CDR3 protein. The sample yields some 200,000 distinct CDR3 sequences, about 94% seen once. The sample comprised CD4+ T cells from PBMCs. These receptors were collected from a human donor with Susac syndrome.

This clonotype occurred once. CDR3 sequence: CASSFGRGPSNYGYTF. In DNA, the CDR3 is TGTGCCAGCAGTTTCGGCAGGGGGCCATCGAACTATGGCTACACCTTC. The V and J genes are TRBV28 and TRBJ1-2; 8 nucleotides line up with TRBD1. CDR1 is MDHEN and CDR2 is SYDVKM in the germline V gene. The CDR3 totals 16 residues. The J segment lost 2 bases and the V segment lost 3 bases, leaving 8 bases of the junction unmatched.

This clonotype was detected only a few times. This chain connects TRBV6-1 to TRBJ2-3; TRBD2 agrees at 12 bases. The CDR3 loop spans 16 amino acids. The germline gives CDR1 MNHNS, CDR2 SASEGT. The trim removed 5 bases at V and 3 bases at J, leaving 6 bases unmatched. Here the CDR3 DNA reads TGTGCCAGCAGTACGGGGCTAGCGGGGGGGACAGATACGCAGTATTTT. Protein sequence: CASSTGLAGGTDTQYF.

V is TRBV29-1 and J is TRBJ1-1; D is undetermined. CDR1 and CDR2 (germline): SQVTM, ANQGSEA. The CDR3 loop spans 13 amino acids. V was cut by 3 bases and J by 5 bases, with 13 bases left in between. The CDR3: CSVDDFGGTEAFF. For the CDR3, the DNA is TGCAGCGTTGATGACTTTGGAGGGACTGAAGCTTTCTTT.